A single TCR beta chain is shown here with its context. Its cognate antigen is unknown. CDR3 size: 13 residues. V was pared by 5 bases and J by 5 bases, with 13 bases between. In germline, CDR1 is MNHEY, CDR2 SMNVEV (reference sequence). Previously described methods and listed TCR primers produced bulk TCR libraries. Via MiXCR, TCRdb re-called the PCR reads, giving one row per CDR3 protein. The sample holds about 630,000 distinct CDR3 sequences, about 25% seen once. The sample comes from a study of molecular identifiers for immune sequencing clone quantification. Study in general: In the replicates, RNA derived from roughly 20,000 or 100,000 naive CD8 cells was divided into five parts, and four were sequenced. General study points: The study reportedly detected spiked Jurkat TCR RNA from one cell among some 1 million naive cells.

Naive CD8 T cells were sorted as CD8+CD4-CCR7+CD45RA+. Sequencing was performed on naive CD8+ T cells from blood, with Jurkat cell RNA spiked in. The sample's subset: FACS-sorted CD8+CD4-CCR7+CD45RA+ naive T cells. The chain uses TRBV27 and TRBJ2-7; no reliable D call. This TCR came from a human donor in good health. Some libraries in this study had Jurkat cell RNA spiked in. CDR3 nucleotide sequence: TGTGCCAGCAGTCCGGATTTTGGGAACGAGCAGTACTTC. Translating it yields CASSPDFGNEQYF.